The T cell receptor (beta chain) described here comes from a study of T cell repertoires in cytomegalovirus infection. Using its own MiXCR run on the reads, TCRdb lists one record per CDR3 protein. The repertoire holds roughly 200,000 distinct CDR3 sequences, with 8.5% to 10% as singletons. This clonotype was counted a few times. Germline lookup yields CDR1 MNHEY and CDR2 SVGEGT. With V trimmed by 2 bases and J by 10 bases, 13 bases remained unmatched. The CDR3 has 17 amino acids. The TCR comes from a human donor in good health (CMV status not recorded). Some clones in this sample may be carry-over from other donors' samples. The chain couples TRBV6-2 or TRBV6-3 to TRBJ2-1; 11 positions agree with TRBD2. The sample consisted of PBMCs. Written as DNA, the CDR3 is TGTGCCAGCAGTTACGGAATAGCGGGAGGGCTAGAGCAAGAGCAGTTCTTC. Translation: CASSYGIAGGLEQEQFF.